Below, 14 T cell receptor beta chains from the same sample are listed, as sequenced in a study of blood T cells in healthy people across ages. Then a second PCR, running roughly 7 to 11 cycles, was carried out with a sample-barcoded 5' primer and a J-beta primer mix. TCRdb re-analysed the 5' RACE reads in MiXCR, keeping a single row per CDR3 protein. The sample records about 1.8 million distinct CDR3 sequences, about 50% being singletons. Specimen: blood. The origin of the receptors is a woman in her thirties or forties in good health.

About this clonotype itself: Germline is not matched at one junction end, which may reflect a read error. The V gene is TRBV7-7, the J gene TRBJ2-5; possible D gene TRBD1, 7 bases. The germline V gene has CDR1 SSHAT and CDR2 FNYEAQ (reference sequence). The CDR3 spans 15 residues. CDR3: CASSPIGGTVETQYF. The DNA for the CDR3 is TGTGCTAGCAGCCCGATTGGGGGGACAGTAGAGACCCAGTACTTC. Using reference TRBV7-7 and TRBJ2-5 for the parts outside the CDR3, the full variable domain is GAGVSQSPRYKVTKRGQDVTLRCDPISSHATLYWYQQALGQGPEFLTYFNYEAQPDKSGLPSDRFSAERPEGSISTLTIQRTEQRDSAMYRCASSPIGGTVETQYFGPGTRLLVL.

Written as DNA, the CDR3 is TGTGCCAGCAGTTTAACAGGGCCGGGGAGCCATAACTATGGCTACACCTTC. Protein: CASSLTGPGSHNYGYTF. The chain uses TRBV27 and TRBJ1-2; TRBD1 might be the D (6 bases). V was pared by 2 bases and J by 1 base, with 17 bases between. CDR1 is MNHEY, CDR2 SMNVEV, per germline (reference sequence). This CDR3 is 17 amino acids long.

In DNA form, the CDR3 reads TGTGCCAGCAGCTTAGGTGGGGGGCCAGCAGTAGGCTACACCTTC. Protein product: CASSLGGGPAVGYTF. The V and J genes are TRBV7-2 and TRBJ1-2, with a tentative D call TRBD1 (6 bases). The CDR3 runs 15 residues. Trimming removed 1 base at V and 8 bases at J, with 17 bases between. Germline V CDR1 and CDR2: SGHTA, FQGNSA.

The table lists this clonotype with many counts. At one of its ends the junction is not consistent with the germline gene, which may arise from a read error. V usage is TRBV5-1 and J usage is TRBJ2-5; perhaps D is TRBD1 or TRBD2 (5 bases each). The CDR3 covers 13 residues. Germline V gene lookup returns CDR1 SGHRS and CDR2 YFSETQ. The CDR3 sequence: CASSPWGQETQYF. CDR3 nucleotide sequence: TGTGCCAGCAGCCCTTGGGGGCAAGAGACCCAGTACTTC.

The chain couples TRBV5-6 to TRBJ2-2; 8 bases map to TRBD1. Germline V gene data show CDR1 as SGHDT and CDR2 as YYEEEE. V was clipped by 3 bases and J by 6 bases; unmatched bases: 1. The CDR3 runs 13 residues. DNA of the CDR3: TGTGCCAGCAGCTCAGGGGGCCCCGGGGAGCTGTTTTTT. It encodes CASSSGGPGELFF.

The gene calls are TRBV11-1 and TRBJ2-1, with unresolved D. With the DNA end fitting TRBJ2-7 better, the J assignment may be wrong. CDR1 is SGHAT, CDR2 FQDESV, per germline (reference sequence). The CDR3 has 14 residues. CDR3 bases: TGTGCCAGCAGTCGTCGACCGATATACAATGAGCAGTACTTC. Its protein is CASSRRPIYNEQYF.

This clonotype was recorded a few times. The chain carries TRBV12-3 or TRBV12-4 and TRBJ2-1; 15 bases fit TRBD2. The V and J ends lost 6 bases and 9 bases, in that order; junction bases with no gene match: 6. CDR3 length equals 15 residues. The chain's CDR3 is CASRYGTSGGIEQFF. The CDR3, as DNA: TGTGCCAGCAGATATGGGACTAGCGGGGGGATTGAGCAGTTCTTC.

This chain connects TRBV7-6 to TRBJ2-3; D gene uncertain. From germline, CDR1 is SGHVS and CDR2 FNYEAQ. The CDR3 contains 14 residues. V was trimmed by 4 bases and J by 2 bases, leaving 10 bases between them. This CDR3 is CASSSNPNTDTQYF. CDR3 in DNA: TGTGCCAGCAGCTCTAACCCAAACACAGATACGCAGTATTTT.

On this clonotype: The junction departs from the called germline gene at one end, perhaps through a read error. The gene calls are TRBV28 and TRBJ1-2, with unresolved D. The CDR3 sequence is 14 residues long. Looked up from germline, CDR1 is MDHEN and CDR2 is SYDVKM. Here the CDR3 DNA reads TGTGCCAGCAGCAACCCTGATCATAACTATGGCTGCACCTTC. Its protein product is CASSNPDHNYGCTF.

CDR3 nucleotide sequence: TGCGCCAGCAGCCAAGAAGGCGGGGTGAAGGCTTACGAGCAGTACTTC. Encoded protein: CASSQEGGVKAYEQYF. This chain links TRBV4-1 with TRBJ2-4, with D maybe TRBD2 (6 bases). TRBJ2-7 explains the end of the DNA better; the J call may be wrong. The CDR3 contains 16 residues. CDR1 is MGHRA, CDR2 YSYEKL, per germline.

This clonotype was counted only a few times. The genes are TRBV4-3 and TRBJ1-5, with D perhaps TRBD1 (5 bases). The CDR3 runs 17 residues. Germline loops: CDR1 LGHNA, CDR2 YSLEER. The V gene lost 0 bases and the J gene lost 2 bases, with 14 bases spanning the gap. The CDR3 protein is CASSQEGGQGGNQPQHF. As DNA, the CDR3 is TGCGCCAGCAGCCAAGAAGGAGGTCAGGGTGGCAATCAGCCCCAGCATTTT.

The V and J genes are TRBV14 and TRBJ2-7; D is perhaps TRBD2 (6 bases). Trimming shortened V by 4 bases and J by 5 bases, and 15 bases separated the two germline ends. Germline V gene data show CDR1 as SGHDN and CDR2 as FVKESK. This CDR3 is 14 amino acids long. As DNA, the CDR3 is TGTGCCAGCAGCCCGAAGCGGGTTAAGGACGAGCAGTACTTC. Residues: CASSPKRVKDEQYF.

The chain links TRBV7-9 to TRBJ2-3; TRBD1 is a possible D gene (5 bases). The germline gives CDR1 SEHNR, CDR2 FQNEAQ (reference sequence). Trimming took off 6 bases at V and 4 bases at J, with 11 bases between the two ends. This CDR3 has 13 residues. The CDR3 coding sequence is TGTGCCAGCAGACCGTTAGGGGCAGATACGCAGTATTTT. It yields the protein CASRPLGADTQYF.

V usage is TRBV6-1 and J usage is TRBJ2-7; D is unresolved. Trimming took off 0 bases at V and 2 bases at J, with 8 bases between the two ends. The CDR3 sequence is 14 residues long. CDR1 and CDR2 (germline): MNHNS, SASEGT. In DNA form, the CDR3 reads TGTGCCAGCAGTGAAGCGTATGGCCCCTACGAGCAGTACTTC. Translated: CASSEAYGPYEQYF.